The 26 T cell receptor beta chains below come from one sample, sequenced in a study. TCRdb fed the 5' RACE reads into MiXCR, producing one record per CDR3 protein. The sample records around 50,000 distinct CDR3 sequences, roughly 28% being singletons. The sequencing sample was made of tumor-infiltrating memory CD4+ T cells sorted from the breast tumor. Subset indicated: memory CD4+ T cells, CD4+CD45RO+CD25-. Receptors were obtained from a female donor with breast cancer.

Notes on this clonotype: The junction departs from the called germline gene at one end, perhaps through a read error. The genes are TRBV7-3 and TRBJ2-2; TRBD1 is a possible D gene (7 bases). The germline V gene has CDR1 SGHTA and CDR2 FQGTGA. The CDR3 spans 15 residues. CDR3: CASSASVRGTGGLFF. The CDR3 DNA reads as TGTGCCAGCAGCGCGTCCGTCAGGGGGACCGGGGGGCTGTTTTTT.

In this sample, this clonotype turned up a few times. The rearrangement links TRBV7-2 to TRBJ2-5; maybe TRBD1 (6 bases). Germline lookup yields CDR1 SGHTA and CDR2 FQGNSA. CDR3 length equals 14 residues. V dropped 4 bases and J dropped 5 bases, with 14 bases sitting between them. CDR3 sequence (DNA): TGTGCCAGCAGCTCGCAGGGGATCAGGGAGACCCAGTACTTC. This gives the protein CASSSQGIRETQYF.

The V call is TRBV27, the J call TRBJ2-1; 8 bases are shared with TRBD2. J lost 4 bases, V lost 6 bases, and 8 bases had no gene match. Germline CDR1 MNHEY, CDR2 SMNVEV (reference sequence). This CDR3 region has 15 residues. In DNA, the CDR3 is TGTGCCAGCAGCCGAACTAGCGGAGATTACAATGAGCAGTTCTTC. The encoded protein is CASSRTSGDYNEQFF.

This clonotype was counted a few times. V and J are TRBV6-2 or TRBV6-3 and TRBJ2-5; unclear D gene. This CDR3 contains 10 residues. Trimming cost V 6 bases and J 9 bases, with 8 bases left between them. From germline, CDR1 is MNHEY and CDR2 SVGEGT. The CDR3 nucleotides read TGTGCCAGCAGCTACCGTCCCCAGTACTTC. Translation: CASSYRPQYF.

CDR3 coding DNA: TGTGCCAGCAAAGCAGGGACCAATCAGCCCCAGCATTTT. It is translated as CASKAGTNQPQHF. The chain recombines TRBV6-5 with TRBJ1-5; maybe TRBD1 (5 bases). V shed 7 bases and J shed 3 bases, with 10 bases lying between them. The CDR3 covers 13 residues. Germline CDR1 MNHEY, CDR2 SVGAGI.

Notes on this clonotype: One end of the junction varies from germline; a read error may be responsible. V is TRBV4-2 and J is TRBJ1-5; D is uncertain. This CDR3 is 15 amino acids long. Germline CDR1 and CDR2: LGHNA and YNFKEQ. The CDR3 DNA reads TGTGCCAGCAGGAGTCGGGTGACTAGCAACCAGCCCCAGCATTTT. Amino acid sequence: CASRSRVTSNQPQHF.

This clonotype showed up just a few times. The J gene is TRBJ1-2, the V gene TRBV6-1; 7 bases agree with TRBD1. Germline CDR1 reads MNHNS; CDR2 reads SASEGT. This CDR3 contains 14 residues. V was clipped by 6 bases and J by 10 bases; unmatched bases: 14. Here the CDR3 DNA reads TGTGCCAGCAGGCGGGACAGAAATTTTAGTCCCTACACCTTC. Protein: CASRRDRNFSPYTF.

In this sample, this clonotype turned up a few times. The rearrangement links TRBV5-1 to TRBJ1-2; weak D call: TRBD1 (6 bases). V lost 1 base, J lost 7 bases, and 11 bases lay in between. This CDR3 has 13 residues. CDR1 is SGHRS, CDR2 YFSETQ, per germline. The CDR3 sequence is CASSLKQGGGYTF. DNA of the CDR3: TGCGCCAGCAGCTTGAAACAGGGAGGTGGCTACACCTTC.

This clonotype was observed a few times. The chain has TRBV29-1 and TRBJ2-2; no clear D gene. Deletions cut 1 base from V and 0 bases from J, with 12 bases between. Germline V gene data show CDR1 as SQVTM and CDR2 as ANQGSEA. There are 16 residues in the CDR3. CDR3 DNA: TGCAGCGTTGAAGTTGGCGATCCCGCGAACACCGGGGAGCTGTTTTTT. It is translated as CSVEVGDPANTGELFF.

A note on this clonotype: This may come from a read error, since a much larger clone is one base off. This chain uses TRBV7-2 with TRBJ2-3; 9 bases align to TRBD2. Germline assignment: CDR1 SGHTA and CDR2 FQGNSA. The V and J ends lost 5 bases and 1 base, in that order; junction bases with no gene match: 7. This CDR3 comprises 16 residues. The CDR3, as DNA: TGTGCCAGCAGCCTTGGGACTAGCAGGGGCACAGATACGCAGTATTTT. Translating gives CASSLGTSRGTDTQYF.

This clonotype occurred many times. The gene calls are TRBV5-1 and TRBJ2-3; D is undetermined. The germline V and J ends were trimmed by 4 bases and 2 bases, with 11 bases remaining between them. CDR3 length: 14 residues. CDR1 and CDR2 from the germline V gene are SGHRS and YFSETQ. The CDR3 DNA reads TGCGCCAGCAGCACGACTGGATACACAGATACGCAGTATTTT. This gives the protein CASSTTGYTDTQYF.

This clonotype was seen a single time. The gene calls are TRBV5-4 and TRBJ2-5, with 8 bases lining up with TRBD1. The V and J ends lost 3 bases and 4 bases, in that order; junction bases with no gene match: 8. From germline, CDR1 is SGHNT and CDR2 YYREEE (reference sequence). The length of the CDR3 is 15 residues. The CDR3 protein is CASSWKDRGPETQYF. The CDR3 nucleotides are TGTGCCAGCAGCTGGAAAGACAGGGGACCAGAGACCCAGTACTTC.

This clonotype was counted between two and nine times. The V and J genes are TRBV6-5 and TRBJ2-3, with a tentative D call TRBD1 (5 bases). Germline V gene data show CDR1 as MNHEY and CDR2 as SVGAGI. This CDR3 is built from 15 residues. The V end was cut by 4 bases, the J end by 4 bases, with 15 bases between. The CDR3 region has the DNA TGTGCCAGCAGTTCTTCAGGGATGGGTGCAGATACGCAGTATTTT. Translating it yields CASSSSGMGADTQYF.

The rearrangement uses TRBV6-1 and TRBJ2-3; D unresolved. V was trimmed by 6 bases and J by 0 bases, leaving 10 bases between them. Germline CDR1 reads MNHNS; CDR2 reads SASEGT. The CDR3 loop spans 14 amino acids. CDR3 nucleotides: TGTGCCAGCAGATTGACAACAAGCACAGATACGCAGTATTTT. As protein: CASRLTTSTDTQYF.

Only a few counts were recorded for this clonotype. The chain links TRBV20-1 to TRBJ1-2; 8 nucleotides line up with TRBD1. The germline V gene encodes CDR1 DFQATT and CDR2 SNEGSKA (reference sequence). Trimming at V came to 2 bases and at J to 7 bases, leaving 6 bases not matched to a gene. The CDR3 runs 13 residues. The CDR3 DNA sequence: TGCAGTGCTAGATGGGGACAGGCAGTTGGCTACACCTTC. Protein sequence: CSARWGQAVGYTF.

This clonotype was seen a handful of times. The chain employs TRBV6-1 and TRBJ2-7, with D maybe TRBD2 (5 bases). Germline V gene lookup returns CDR1 MNHNS and CDR2 SASEGT. The ends were cut back, 7 bases at V and 2 bases at J, with 15 bases in the middle. The CDR3 spans 14 residues. The CDR3 is CASIPQGGPYEQYF. The CDR3 DNA follows: TGTGCCAGCATACCGCAAGGAGGTCCCTACGAGCAGTACTTC.

The V gene is TRBV27, the J gene TRBJ2-1; 10 bases map to TRBD2. V trimming: 2 bases; J trimming: 3 bases; junction bases outside the gene matches: 7. Germline V gene data show CDR1 as MNHEY and CDR2 as SMNVEV (reference sequence). The CDR3 spans 17 residues. The CDR3 region is CASSLTSGKTFYNEQFF. CDR3 in DNA: TGTGCCAGCAGTTTAACTAGCGGGAAAACGTTCTACAATGAGCAGTTCTTC.

This rearrangement joins TRBV12-3 or TRBV12-4 to TRBJ2-7, with D possibly TRBD1 on 5 matching bases. Trimming took 4 bases from V and 1 from J, leaving 11 bases between them. The CDR3 is 14 residues long. The CDR3 protein is CASSSGNPSYEQYF. For the CDR3, the DNA is TGTGCCAGCAGTTCAGGGAACCCTTCCTACGAGCAGTACTTC.

Remarks on this clonotype: A much larger clone differs by one base, so this may be a read error. The V and J genes are TRBV9 and TRBJ2-5, with D possibly being TRBD2 (6 bases). The CDR3 has 12 residues. Germline values: CDR1 SGDLS, CDR2 YYNGEE. This CDR3 is CASSAGGETQDF. CDR3 sequence (DNA): TGTGCCAGCAGCGCCGGCGGGGAGACCCAGGACTTC.

This clonotype was seen more than once but under ten times. The chain carries TRBV5-1 and TRBJ1-1, with D perhaps matching TRBD1 (5 bases). CDR3 size: 14 residues. In germline, CDR1 is SGHRS, CDR2 YFSETQ. V shed 1 base and J shed 4 bases, with 11 bases lying between them. The CDR3 nucleotides are TGCGCCAGCAGCTTGCAGGGACCGGGCACTGAAGCTTTCTTT. It codes for CASSLQGPGTEAFF.

As for this clonotype: At one boundary the junction diverges from the germline segment, which might be a read error. CDR3 amino acids: CASRVVPVNKQFF. The CDR3 coding sequence is TGTGCCAGCAGGGTGGTGCCGGTCAATAAGCAGTTCTTC. This rearrangement joins TRBV6-1 to TRBJ2-1; unclear D gene. Looked up from germline, CDR1 is MNHNS and CDR2 is SASEGT. CDR3 length equals 13 residues.

This chain connects TRBV2 to TRBJ1-1, with D uncertain. Germline V lookup: CDR1 SNHLY, CDR2 FYNNEI. This CDR3 spans 13 amino acids. V was trimmed by 1 base and J by 1 base, leaving 4 bases between them. CDR3 sequence reads: CASSEDWNTEAFF. DNA of the CDR3: TGTGCCAGCAGTGAAGATTGGAACACTGAAGCTTTCTTT.

Within the sample, this clonotype is medium-sized. The rearrangement joins TRBV15 to TRBJ2-7; D may be TRBD1 (6 bases). CDR1 LNHNV and CDR2 YYDKDF come from the germline V gene (reference sequence). V dropped 6 bases and J dropped 4 bases, with 19 bases sitting between them. The CDR3 is made up of 15 amino acids. CDR3 residues: CATSINLDSPYEQYF. The CDR3 region has the DNA TGTGCCACCAGTATTAACCTGGACAGCCCTTACGAGCAGTACTTC.

This clonotype was recorded a few times. The chain recombines TRBV6-5 with TRBJ1-1, with 7 nucleotides matching TRBD1. Per the germline V gene, CDR1 is MNHEY and CDR2 is SVGAGI. V was pared by 7 bases and J by 4 bases, with 15 bases of the junction left unmatched. This CDR3 contains 16 residues. CDR3 bases: TGTGCCAGCACCGACCCAGGGGGAGCGTATGGCACTGAAGCTTTCTTT. Translating it yields CASTDPGGAYGTEAFF.

The table lists this clonotype with a few counts. The chain has TRBV6-5 and TRBJ1-2; D gene ambiguous. CDR3 length equals 14 residues. Germline lookup yields CDR1 MNHEY and CDR2 SVGAGI. V was trimmed by 6 bases and J by 0 bases, leaving 11 bases between them. DNA of the CDR3: TGTGCCAGCAGGCGACTCGGACCTAACTATGGCTACACCTTC. Its translation is CASRRLGPNYGYTF.

Turning to this clonotype: One junction end does not reproduce the germline sequence, and a read error may be involved. V is TRBV7-7 and J is TRBJ2-1, with D possibly being TRBD1 (8 bases). The length of the CDR3 is 15 residues. Germline-derived CDR1 and CDR2 are SSHAT and FNYEAQ (reference sequence). DNA of the CDR3: TGTGCTAGCAGCTTAACAGGGGGGGACTACAATGAGCAGTTCTTC. The encoded protein is CASSLTGGDYNEQFF.